These T cell receptor beta chains were read from a single sample in a study of identical twins. TCRdb re-called the 5' RACE reads with MiXCR, one entry per CDR3 protein. The sample shows 200,000 to 250,000 distinct CDR3 sequences, approximately 8.3% of them seen only once. The same sample was also studied in work on yellow fever vaccine responses in identical twins.

The sequenced sample consisted of memory (CD45RO+) T cells sorted from blood. These receptors were obtained from a woman aged 18-35 years in good health. The CDR3 runs from the conserved cysteine through the conserved F or W. D genes are given only for firm matches.

d_gene,v_gene,j_gene,CDR3aa
TRBD2,TRBV27,TRBJ2-7,CASSLIGAGGYEQYF
TRBD2,TRBV7-2,TRBJ2-2,CASSLAATSGSTGELFF
TRBD2,TRBV28,TRBJ2-5,CASSLSLASGKYQETQYF
TRBD1,TRBV12-3/TRBV12-4,TRBJ2-5,CASSESGGGETQYF
-,TRBV20-1,TRBJ2-1,CSAPDFTISSYNEQFF
TRBD1,TRBV12-3/TRBV12-4,TRBJ2-5,CASSLQTGAETQYF
-,TRBV11-3,TRBJ2-1,CASSVSSAGDRNEQFF
-,TRBV6-5,TRBJ2-5,CASSYSWGQETQYF
-,TRBV6-6,TRBJ1-5,CASSYVGDNQHF
-,TRBV2,TRBJ1-1,CASSEGRRVAEAFF
-,TRBV4-1,TRBJ2-2,CASSHIAGLPPPGSCFF
-,TRBV6-4,TRBJ2-3,CASSADNEGSDTQYF
-,TRBV3-1,TRBJ2-7,CASSLLLSEQYF
-,TRBV3-1,TRBJ2-5,CASSQDSRRGAGETQYF
-,TRBV28,TRBJ2-5,CASSLLEGAQYF
TRBD1,TRBV5-1,TRBJ2-5,CASSSGQGVETQYF
-,TRBV12-2,TRBJ2-1,CASRLATPTSGSPYNEQFF
TRBD2,TRBV4-3,TRBJ2-3,CVSSQGRSGSSPDTQYF
TRBD1,TRBV6-2/TRBV6-3,TRBJ2-7,CASTYKGTAKYEQYF
-,TRBV20-1,TRBJ1-2,CSAYRATGYTF
-,TRBV20-1,TRBJ2-7,CSAGRGIGRVVNEQYF
TRBD1,TRBV6-2/TRBV6-3,TRBJ2-1,CASRTGTGIGNEQFF
-,TRBV29-1,TRBJ2-5,CSVEGVGETQYF
TRBD2,TRBV5-1,TRBJ2-7,CASSSQLAGINYEQYF
-,TRBV7-2,TRBJ2-3,CASSLRGRPTDTQYF
TRBD2,TRBV6-2/TRBV6-3,TRBJ2-1,CASSYSGRTSGSLSYNEQFF
-,TRBV2,TRBJ1-4,CASSEVARNAKCFF
TRBD2,TRBV4-3,TRBJ2-4,CASSQETGGFVKNIQYF
TRBD1,TRBV5-1,TRBJ1-6,CASSSTGVSSPLHF
TRBD1,TRBV6-6,TRBJ1-1,CASSSTGGTRAFF
-,TRBV2,TRBJ2-2,CASSEDGLSNTGELFF
-,TRBV7-2,TRBJ1-1,CASSLRGRGVGAFF
-,TRBV5-6,TRBJ2-7,CASSLGTFQHEQYF
TRBD1,TRBV7-9,TRBJ2-7,CASSPPVRQGVFYEQYF
TRBD1,TRBV6-5,TRBJ1-6,CASSYSRDRGNSPLHF
-,TRBV12-3/TRBV12-4,TRBJ2-1,CASSLRGEVRGEQFF
-,TRBV6-2/TRBV6-3,TRBJ2-1,CASSPRGAGNEQFF
TRBD2,TRBV7-2,TRBJ2-5,CASSLGASPGGSQYF
TRBD2,TRBV18,TRBJ2-3,CASSRPGGNTDTQYF
TRBD2,TRBV12-3/TRBV12-4,TRBJ2-1,CASTPLTSGGGNEQFF
-,TRBV12-3/TRBV12-4,TRBJ1-5,CASSLARGANQPQHF
-,TRBV7-2,TRBJ2-2,CASSLYGTRGPGELFF
-,TRBV5-5,TRBJ1-1,CASSSRGGNTEAFF